Sequencing of this T cell receptor (beta chain) was carried out in a study of T-cell memory formation after mild COVID-19. Across the study: The TCR clusters were mostly specific to one donor.

Per germline, CDR1 MGHRA and CDR2 YSYEKL. After removal of 7 bases from V and 7 bases from J, the junction contained 10 bases not matched to a gene. The CDR3 covers 15 residues. About this clonotype itself: As yet, its antigen is unknown.

Study results and caveats: CD4+ contracting clones were found mainly in CM and EM, and CD8+ ones in EMRA. Confirmation was lacking for SARS-CoV-2 specificity of second-wave clones that peaked on day 37.

In TCRdb, the 5' RACE reads were re-called with MiXCR into one record per CDR3 protein. In the table there are hundreds of thousands of distinct CDR3 sequences, 15% to 20% of which are singletons. Sequences were obtained from PBMCs or a T cell subset sorted from them (not recorded which). The chain couples TRBV4-1 to TRBJ2-2; 9 bases are a match to TRBD1. This receptor was identified in an adult woman who had mild COVID-19 (a few samples of this study predate the infection). Cell type and time point are not known. Here the CDR3 reads CASKEWDRAVGELFF. Here the CDR3 DNA reads TGCGCCAGCAAGGAATGGGACAGGGCTGTCGGGGAGCTGTTTTTT.